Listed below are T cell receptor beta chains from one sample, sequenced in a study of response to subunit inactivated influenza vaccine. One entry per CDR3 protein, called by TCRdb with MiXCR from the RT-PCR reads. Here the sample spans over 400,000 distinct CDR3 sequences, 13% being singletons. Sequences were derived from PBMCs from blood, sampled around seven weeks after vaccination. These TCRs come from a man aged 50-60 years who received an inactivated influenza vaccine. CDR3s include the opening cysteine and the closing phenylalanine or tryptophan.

CDR3 protein: CASSDGHANEKLFF; J gene: TRBJ1-4; V gene: TRBV5-1
CDR3 protein: CASTKGTSGYNEQFF; J gene: TRBJ2-1; V gene: TRBV27
CDR3 protein: CASSYGGTGGEQYF; J gene: TRBJ2-7; V gene: TRBV5-1
CDR3 protein: CSATGLAGGPGETQYF; J gene: TRBJ2-5; V gene: TRBV20-1
CDR3 protein: CASSPPITGQGTTDTQYF; J gene: TRBJ2-3; V gene: TRBV18
CDR3 protein: CSVTTGRYEQYF; J gene: TRBJ2-7; V gene: TRBV29-1
CDR3 protein: CASRAGTSPTGNTIYF; J gene: TRBJ1-3; V gene: TRBV7-9
CDR3 protein: CASSLGQGARTGELFF; J gene: TRBJ2-2; V gene: TRBV27
CDR3 protein: CSAPGPAAKNIQYF; J gene: TRBJ2-4; V gene: TRBV20-1
CDR3 protein: CASGLASGTFDEQFF; J gene: TRBJ2-1; V gene: TRBV12-5
CDR3 protein: CASSQPQGDSLYTDTQYF; J gene: TRBJ2-3; V gene: TRBV4-2
CDR3 protein: CASSNPGTSRAETQYF; J gene: TRBJ2-5; V gene: TRBV12-3/TRBV12-4
CDR3 protein: CASSLTGRSEAQYF; J gene: TRBJ2-5; V gene: TRBV12-3/TRBV12-4
CDR3 protein: CSVVGPLAGIYKGAKNIQYF; J gene: TRBJ2-4; V gene: TRBV29-1
CDR3 protein: CASSPRQWDLSTQYF; J gene: TRBJ2-5; V gene: TRBV9
CDR3 protein: CASRRDRGLNTEAFF; J gene: TRBJ1-1; V gene: TRBV5-1
CDR3 protein: CAISSASASSGANVLTF; J gene: TRBJ2-6; V gene: TRBV10-3
CDR3 protein: CASSYTGRSADTQYF; J gene: TRBJ2-3; V gene: TRBV28
CDR3 protein: CASSQDAGRAVFF; J gene: TRBJ2-2; V gene: TRBV4-1